The 10 T cell receptor beta chains given below trace back to one sample, sequenced in a study of blood T cell repertoires in COVID-19. Some clones are missing from TCRdb's copy, which holds only in-frame ones; the method was immunoSEQ multiplex PCR. The table records under 250,000 clones, about nine tenths of them present only once. Sequenced input: peripheral blood. The receptor source for this set is a man aged 45 to 65 with COVID-19, enrolled during active disease.

The rearrangement joins TRBV6-2 or TRBV6-3 to TRBJ2-5, with a possible D match to TRBD1 (5 bases). The CDR3 is 14 residues long. The V end lost 3 bases, the J end lost 5 bases, and 13 bases lay between the germline ends. Germline-derived CDR1 and CDR2 are MNHEY and SVGEGT. The CDR3 sequence is CASSYQGRFETQYF. The CDR3, as DNA: TGTGCCAGCAGTTATCAGGGTCGGTTTGAGACCCAGTACTTC.

The chain joins TRBV4-2 to TRBJ1-1; weak D call: TRBD1 (5 bases). Germline V gene data show CDR1 as LGHNA and CDR2 as YNFKEQ. The CDR3 has 14 residues. The V gene lost 0 bases and the J gene lost 6 bases, with 11 bases spanning the gap. Here the CDR3 DNA reads TGTGCCAGCAGCCAAGAGTCAGGGAAATCTGAAGCTTTCTTT. Translation gives CASSQESGKSEAFF.

V gene TRBV15 combines with J gene TRBJ1-1, with D possibly matching TRBD1 (6 bases). Germline-derived CDR1 and CDR2 are LNHNV and YYDKDF (reference sequence). Deletions cut 1 base from V and 0 bases from J, with 15 bases between. The CDR3 runs to 17 residues. Here the CDR3 DNA reads TGTGCCACCAGCAGAGGCGGCAGGGGCCATATGAACACTGAAGCTTTCTTT. Amino acid sequence: CATSRGGRGHMNTEAFF. Looking up the rest from reference TRBV15 and TRBJ1-1 gives the full variable domain: DAMVIQNPRYQVTQFGKPVTLSCSQTLNHNVMYWYQQKSSQAPKLLFHYYDKDFNNEADTPDNFQSRRPNTSFCFLDIRSPGLGDTAMYLCATSRGGRGHMNTEAFFGQGTRLTVV.

The chain uses TRBV11-2 and TRBJ2-7; 10 bases align to TRBD1. CDR1 and CDR2 from the germline V gene are SGHAT and FQNNGV. V dropped 3 bases and J dropped 2; count of bases not matched to a gene: 4. The CDR3 totals 15 residues. As DNA, the CDR3 is TGTGCCAGCAGCTTTGGGACAGGGGATACCTACGAGCAGTACTTC. Protein: CASSFGTGDTYEQYF.

The chain recombines TRBV6-5 with TRBJ1-2; 7 bases fit TRBD1. The CDR3 contains 14 residues. Germline CDR1 reads MNHEY; CDR2 reads SVGAGI. V shed 8 bases and J 5 bases; nucleotides not matched to a gene: 11. The CDR3 bases are TGTGCCAGCGGAAACAGGGGAACGGGATATGGCTACACCTTC. Translated: CASGNRGTGYGYTF.

The genes are TRBV7-9 and TRBJ2-3; 11 bases fit TRBD1. V gave up 6 bases and J gave up 3 bases; unmatched junction bases: 5. The CDR3 length is 15 residues. Germline values: CDR1 SEHNR, CDR2 FQNEAQ (reference sequence). Here the CDR3 DNA reads TGTGCCAGCAGTGTGGACAGGGGGCGAACAGATACGCAGTATTTT. It is translated as CASSVDRGRTDTQYF.

Only a few counts were recorded for this clone. The chain combines TRBV7-2 with TRBJ2-7; 9 nucleotides match TRBD1. CDR3 length: 18 residues. Trimming took 4 bases from V and 3 from J; bases not matched to a gene: 16. The germline V gene encodes CDR1 SGHTA and CDR2 FQGNSA. The CDR3 DNA reads TGTGCCAGCAGCTCGGCTATAAGGGGACAGGGTCCCTACTACGAGCAGTACTTC. This codes for CASSSAIRGQGPYYEQYF.

The V gene is TRBV19, the J gene TRBJ2-5; the match to TRBD1 covers 8 bases. Losses at the gene ends were 4 bases for V and 5 bases for J; bases not matched to a gene: 6. Germline values: CDR1 LNHDA, CDR2 SQIVND (reference sequence). The CDR3 runs 14 residues. This CDR3 is CASSNQGAWETQYF. CDR3 nucleotides: TGTGCCAGTAGTAATCAGGGGGCTTGGGAGACCCAGTACTTC. Using reference TRBV19 and TRBJ2-5 for the parts outside the CDR3, the full variable domain is DGGITQSPKYLFRKEGQNVTLSCEQNLNHDAMYWYRQDPGQGLRLIYYSQIVNDFQKGDIAEGYSVSREKKESFPLTVTSAQKNPTAFYLCASSNQGAWETQYFGPGTRLLVL.

The V call is TRBV21-1, the J call TRBJ2-7; TRBD2, as called in the table, went unchecked against the DNA. TRBV21-1 is a documented pseudogene. This CDR3 spans 13 amino acids. For the CDR3, the DNA is TGTGCCAGCAGCAACGCGGTTTCCCCCGAGCAGTACTTC. Translating it yields CASSNAVSPEQYF.

The chain has TRBV9 and TRBJ2-1; 8 bases are shared with TRBD2. The J segment lost 0 bases and the V segment lost 7 bases, leaving 9 bases of the junction unmatched. Germline loops: CDR1 SGDLS, CDR2 YYNGEE. This CDR3 is built from 16 residues. Written as DNA, the CDR3 is TGTGCCAGCCGTCCGGCGGGAGGAAGCTCCTACAATGAGCAGTTCTTC. Its translation: CASRPAGGSSYNEQFF.